One sample yielded the 7 T cell receptor beta chains listed below, sequenced in a study of spatial heterogeneity in lung cancer. Time point indicated: sample taken at primary tumor resection. Whole RNA was taken from tumor, nontumor lung or frozen PBMC; it was then sequenced unsorted. TCRdb fed the 5' RACE reads into MiXCR, producing one record per CDR3 protein. The table includes 89,000 or so distinct CDR3 sequences, about 20% detected once. Sample: PBMCs, taken at surgery. All receptors derive from a male donor with early-stage non-small cell lung cancer.

In this sample, this clonotype turned up many times. The chain is built from TRBV20-1 and TRBJ2-7, with TRBD1 identical over 7 bases. Germline trimming cut 1 base from V and 2 bases from J; bases unmatched to any gene: 5. The CDR3 sequence is 14 residues long. Germline values: CDR1 DFQATT, CDR2 SNEGSKA (reference sequence). CDR3 sequence (DNA): TGCAGTGCTAGAGCGGGGACAGCGACCTACGAGCAGTACTTC. It translates to CSARAGTATYEQYF.

This clonotype has ten or more counts. This chain's CDR3 is CASRLDWEETQYF. As DNA, the CDR3 is TGCGCCAGCAGACTGGACTGGGAAGAGACCCAGTACTTC. The chain carries TRBV5-1 and TRBJ2-5; D possibly corresponds to TRBD2 (5 bases). Trimming removed 5 bases from V and 3 bases from J, with 11 bases in between. Germline V gene sequence: CDR1 SGHRS, CDR2 YFSETQ. CDR3 size: 13 residues. Full variable domain (outside the CDR3, taken from reference TRBV5-1 and TRBJ2-5): KAGVTQTPRYLIKTRGQQVTLSCSPISGHRSVSWYQQTPGQGLQFLFEYFSETQRNKGNFPGRFSGRQFSNSRSEMNVSTLELGDSALYLCASRLDWEETQYFGPGTRLLVL.

J is TRBJ1-3 and V is TRBV10-3, with 9 bases identical to TRBD1. The V gene's germline CDR1 is ENHRY and CDR2 SYGVKD. The length of the CDR3 is 15 residues. The V segment lost 10 bases and the J segment 0 bases; nucleotides outside the gene matches: 7. The CDR3 sequence: CASPGQGLSGNTIYF. CDR3 sequence (DNA): TGTGCCAGCCCGGGACAGGGCCTCTCTGGAAACACCATATATTTT.

This clonotype was detected only a few times. CDR3 sequence (DNA): TGTGCCAGCAGCCATTCGGTGATAGGGGGTTATGGCTACACCTTC. Translated: CASSHSVIGGYGYTF. V is TRBV28 and J is TRBJ1-2; a weak D match, TRBD1 (6 bases). The CDR3 runs to 15 residues. Trimming removed 6 bases from V and 5 bases from J, with 19 bases in between. Germline CDR1 reads MDHEN; CDR2 reads SYDVKM.

This chain joins TRBV18 and TRBJ2-1; 10 bases align to TRBD1. V shed 4 bases, J shed 5 bases, and the junction held 8 bases outside the gene matches. Germline V gene lookup returns CDR1 KGHSH and CDR2 LQKENI. This CDR3 spans 16 amino acids. This CDR3 is CASSLKTGGYNNEQFF. The CDR3 nucleotides read TGTGCCAGCTCACTAAAGACAGGGGGCTACAACAATGAGCAGTTCTTC.

This chain connects TRBV20-1 to TRBJ2-7; 8 nucleotides line up with TRBD2. This CDR3 region has 15 residues. V gave up 0 bases and J gave up 5 bases; unmatched junction bases: 9. Germline lookup yields CDR1 DFQATT and CDR2 SNEGSKA (reference sequence). Here the CDR3 reads CSARDPSGSGDEQYF. The CDR3 bases are TGCAGTGCTAGAGATCCCAGCGGGAGTGGGGACGAGCAGTACTTC.

The J gene is TRBJ2-7, the V gene TRBV28, with 12 bases aligning to TRBD1. Losses at the gene ends were 6 bases for V and 7 bases for J; bases not matched to a gene: 10. The CDR3 runs to 15 residues. CDR1 is MDHEN, CDR2 SYDVKM, per germline. The CDR3 DNA reads as TGTGCCAGCAGCCCTACCGGGACAGGGGGCCATGAGCAGTACTTC. It translates to CASSPTGTGGHEQYF.